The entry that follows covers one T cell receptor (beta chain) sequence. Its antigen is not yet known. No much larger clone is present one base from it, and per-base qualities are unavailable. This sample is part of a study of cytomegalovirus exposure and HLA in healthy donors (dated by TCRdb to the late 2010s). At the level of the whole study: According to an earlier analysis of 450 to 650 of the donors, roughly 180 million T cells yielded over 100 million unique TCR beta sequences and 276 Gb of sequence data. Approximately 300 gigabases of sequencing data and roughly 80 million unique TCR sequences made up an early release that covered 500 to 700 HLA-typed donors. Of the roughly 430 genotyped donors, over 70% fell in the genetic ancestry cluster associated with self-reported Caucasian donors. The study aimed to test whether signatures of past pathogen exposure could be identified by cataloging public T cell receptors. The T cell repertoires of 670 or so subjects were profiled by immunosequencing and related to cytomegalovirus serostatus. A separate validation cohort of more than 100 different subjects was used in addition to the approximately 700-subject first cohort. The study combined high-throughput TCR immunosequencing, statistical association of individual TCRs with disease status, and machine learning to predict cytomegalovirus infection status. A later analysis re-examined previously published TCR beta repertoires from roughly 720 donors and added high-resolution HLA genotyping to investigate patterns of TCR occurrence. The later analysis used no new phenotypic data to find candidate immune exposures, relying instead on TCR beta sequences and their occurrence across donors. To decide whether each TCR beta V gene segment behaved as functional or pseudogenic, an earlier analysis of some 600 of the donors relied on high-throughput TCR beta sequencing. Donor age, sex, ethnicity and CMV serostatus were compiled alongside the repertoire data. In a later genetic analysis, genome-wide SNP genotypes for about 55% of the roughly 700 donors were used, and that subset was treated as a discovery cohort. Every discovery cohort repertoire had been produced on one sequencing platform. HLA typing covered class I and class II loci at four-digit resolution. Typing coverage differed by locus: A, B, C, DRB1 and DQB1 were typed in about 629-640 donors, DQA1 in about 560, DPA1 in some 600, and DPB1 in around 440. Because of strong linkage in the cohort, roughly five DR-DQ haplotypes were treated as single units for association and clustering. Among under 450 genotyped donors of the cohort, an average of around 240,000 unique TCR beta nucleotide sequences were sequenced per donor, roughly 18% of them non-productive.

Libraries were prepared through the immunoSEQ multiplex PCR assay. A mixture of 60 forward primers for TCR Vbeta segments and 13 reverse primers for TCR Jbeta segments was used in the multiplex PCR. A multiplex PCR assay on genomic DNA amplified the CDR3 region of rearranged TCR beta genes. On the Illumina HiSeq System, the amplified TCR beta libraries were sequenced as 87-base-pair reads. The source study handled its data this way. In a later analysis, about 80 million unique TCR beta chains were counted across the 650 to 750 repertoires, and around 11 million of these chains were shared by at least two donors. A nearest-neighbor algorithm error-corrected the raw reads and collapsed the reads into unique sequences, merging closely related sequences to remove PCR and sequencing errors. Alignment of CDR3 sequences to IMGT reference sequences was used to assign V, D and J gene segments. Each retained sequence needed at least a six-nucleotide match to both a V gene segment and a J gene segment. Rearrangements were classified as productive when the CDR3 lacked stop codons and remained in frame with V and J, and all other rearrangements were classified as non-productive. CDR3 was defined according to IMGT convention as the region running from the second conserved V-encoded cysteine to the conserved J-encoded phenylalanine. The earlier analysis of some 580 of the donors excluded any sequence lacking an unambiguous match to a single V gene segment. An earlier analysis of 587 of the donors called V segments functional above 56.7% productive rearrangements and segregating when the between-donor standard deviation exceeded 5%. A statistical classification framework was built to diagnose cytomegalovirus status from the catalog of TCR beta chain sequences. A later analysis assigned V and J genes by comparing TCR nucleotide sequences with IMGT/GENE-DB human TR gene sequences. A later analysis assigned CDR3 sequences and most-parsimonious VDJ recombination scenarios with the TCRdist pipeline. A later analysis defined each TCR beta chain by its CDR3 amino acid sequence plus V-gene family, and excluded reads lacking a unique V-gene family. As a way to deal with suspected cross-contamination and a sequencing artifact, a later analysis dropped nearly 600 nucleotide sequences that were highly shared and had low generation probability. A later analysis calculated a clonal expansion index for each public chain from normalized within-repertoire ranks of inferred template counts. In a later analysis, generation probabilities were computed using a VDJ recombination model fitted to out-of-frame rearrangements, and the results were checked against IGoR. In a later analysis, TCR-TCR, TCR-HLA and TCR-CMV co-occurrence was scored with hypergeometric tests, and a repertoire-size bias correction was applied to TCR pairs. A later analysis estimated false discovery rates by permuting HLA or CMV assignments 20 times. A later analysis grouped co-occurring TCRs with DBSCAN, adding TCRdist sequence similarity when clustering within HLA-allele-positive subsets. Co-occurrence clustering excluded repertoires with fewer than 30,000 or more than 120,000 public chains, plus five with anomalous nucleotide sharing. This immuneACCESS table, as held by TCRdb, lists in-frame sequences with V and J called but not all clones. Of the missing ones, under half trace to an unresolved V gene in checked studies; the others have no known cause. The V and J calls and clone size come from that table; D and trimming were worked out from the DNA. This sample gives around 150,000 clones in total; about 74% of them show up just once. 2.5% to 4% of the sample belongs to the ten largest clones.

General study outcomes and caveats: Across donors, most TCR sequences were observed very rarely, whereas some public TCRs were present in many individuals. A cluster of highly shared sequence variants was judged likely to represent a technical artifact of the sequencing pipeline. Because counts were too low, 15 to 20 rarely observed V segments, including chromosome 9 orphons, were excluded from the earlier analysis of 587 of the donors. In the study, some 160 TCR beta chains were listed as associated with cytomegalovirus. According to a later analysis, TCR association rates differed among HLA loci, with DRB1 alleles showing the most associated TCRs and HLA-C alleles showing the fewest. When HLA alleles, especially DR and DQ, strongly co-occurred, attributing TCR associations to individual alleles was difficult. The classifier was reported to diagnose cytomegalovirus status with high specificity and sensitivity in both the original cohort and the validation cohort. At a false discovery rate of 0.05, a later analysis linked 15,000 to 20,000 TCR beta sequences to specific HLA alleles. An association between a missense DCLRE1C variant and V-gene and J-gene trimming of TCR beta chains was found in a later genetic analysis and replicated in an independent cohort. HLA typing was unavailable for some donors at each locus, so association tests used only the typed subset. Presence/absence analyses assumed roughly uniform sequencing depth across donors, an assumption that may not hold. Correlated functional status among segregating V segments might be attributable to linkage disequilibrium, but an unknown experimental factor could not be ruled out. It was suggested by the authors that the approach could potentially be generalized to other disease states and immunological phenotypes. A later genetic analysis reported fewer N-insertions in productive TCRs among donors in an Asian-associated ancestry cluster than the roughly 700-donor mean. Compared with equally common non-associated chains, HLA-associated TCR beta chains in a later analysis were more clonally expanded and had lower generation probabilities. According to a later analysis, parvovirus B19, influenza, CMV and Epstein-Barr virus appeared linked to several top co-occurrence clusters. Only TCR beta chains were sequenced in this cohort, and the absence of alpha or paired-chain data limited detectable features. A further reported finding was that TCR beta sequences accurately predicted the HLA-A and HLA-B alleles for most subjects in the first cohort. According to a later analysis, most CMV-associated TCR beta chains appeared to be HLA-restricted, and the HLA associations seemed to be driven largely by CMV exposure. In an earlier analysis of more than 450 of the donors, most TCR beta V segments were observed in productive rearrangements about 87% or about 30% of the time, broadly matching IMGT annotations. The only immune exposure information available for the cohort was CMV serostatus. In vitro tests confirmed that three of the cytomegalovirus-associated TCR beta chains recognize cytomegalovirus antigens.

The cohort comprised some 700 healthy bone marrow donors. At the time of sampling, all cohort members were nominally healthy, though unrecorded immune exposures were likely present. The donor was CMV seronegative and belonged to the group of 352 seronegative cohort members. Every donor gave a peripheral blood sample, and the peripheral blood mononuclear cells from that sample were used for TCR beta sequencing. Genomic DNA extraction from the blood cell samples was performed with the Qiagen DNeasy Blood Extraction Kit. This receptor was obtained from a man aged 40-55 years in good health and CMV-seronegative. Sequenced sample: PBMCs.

The DNA sequence is TGTGCCAGTAGTATAGCGGACAGTGACTACAATGAGCAGTTCTTC. The translation is CASSIADSDYNEQFF. Recombination linked TRBV19 to TRBJ2-1, with TRBD1 perhaps the D gene, on 6 matching bases. Its CDR3 holds 15 amino acids, cysteine through phenylalanine. The kept DNA is CDR3 alone, 45 bases in frame from the first base. Between the V and J ends, shortened by 1 base and 3 bases respectively, the junction contains 10 bases. The germline V gene (reference sequence) supplies CDR1 LNHDA and CDR2 SQIVND.